These T cell receptor beta chains were read from a single sample in a study of shared clonotypes between healthy human individuals. Sequencing was performed with immunoSEQ multiplex PCR; in TCRdb, only in-frame clones are kept and a portion is missing. The sample has about 2 million clones; about 95% are singletons. Sample: naive CD8+ T cells sorted from blood. The receptors derive from a man in his late teens or twenties in good health. The CDR3 runs from the conserved cysteine through the conserved F or W. A D gene is named only where the DNA matches it firmly. Where a row states a size, it is once, few, many or the class of an expanded clone; other rows omit it.

cdr3_aa: CASSQVGGEKLFF
cdr3_nt: TGCGCCAGCAGCCAAGTGGGGGGTGAAAAACTGTTTTTT
j_call: TRBJ1-4
v_call: TRBV4-1
cdr3_length: 13
clone_size: NA
d_call: NA

cdr3_aa: CASSISVNTEAFF
cdr3_nt: TGTGCCAGTAGTATCTCGGTGAACACTGAAGCTTTCTTT
j_call: TRBJ1-1
v_call: TRBV19
cdr3_length: 13
clone_size: NA
d_call: NA

cdr3_aa: CASSPRTENTEAFF
cdr3_nt: TGTGCCAGCAGTCCCCGGACAGAGAACACTGAAGCTTTCTTT
j_call: TRBJ1-1
v_call: TRBV27
cdr3_length: 14
clone_size: NA
d_call: NA

cdr3_aa: CASSQEGSYEQYF
cdr3_nt: TGTGCCAGCAGCCAAGAGGGTTCCTACGAGCAGTACTTC
j_call: TRBJ2-7
v_call: TRBV4-2
cdr3_length: 13
clone_size: NA
d_call: NA

cdr3_aa: CASSQVIAGEETQYF
cdr3_nt: TGCGCCAGCAGCCAAGTAATAGCGGGGGAAGAGACCCAGTACTTC
j_call: TRBJ2-5
v_call: TRBV4-3
cdr3_length: 15
clone_size: NA
d_call: TRBD2

cdr3_aa: CATSRDRYGSEAFF
cdr3_nt: TGTGCCACCAGCAGAGATCGGTACGGGTCTGAAGCTTTCTTT
j_call: TRBJ1-1
v_call: TRBV15
cdr3_length: 14
clone_size: NA
d_call: NA

cdr3_aa: CASSLAGLAYEQYF
cdr3_nt: TGTGCCAGCAGTTTGGCGGGACTAGCATACGAGCAGTACTTC
j_call: TRBJ2-7
v_call: TRBV27
cdr3_length: 14
clone_size: NA
d_call: TRBD2

cdr3_aa: CASSPPTGLVKETQYF
cdr3_nt: TGTGCCAGCAGCCCCCCGACCGGACTAGTTAAGGAGACCCAGTACTTC
j_call: TRBJ2-5
v_call: TRBV7-9
cdr3_length: 16
clone_size: NA
d_call: TRBD2

cdr3_aa: CASSQVRVLGQFF
cdr3_nt: TGTGCCAGCAGCCAAGTAAGGGTTCTGGGGCAGTTCTTC
j_call: TRBJ2-1
v_call: TRBV14
cdr3_length: 13
clone_size: NA
d_call: NA

cdr3_aa: CASSYSDSWEKLFF
cdr3_nt: TGTGCCAGCAGTTACTCGGACAGTTGGGAAAAACTGTTTTTT
j_call: TRBJ1-4
v_call: TRBV6-5
cdr3_length: 14
clone_size: NA
d_call: NA

cdr3_aa: CASSSQSRANVLTF
cdr3_nt: TGTGCCAGCAGCTCACAAAGTCGGGCCAACGTCCTGACTTTC
j_call: TRBJ2-6
v_call: TRBV7-4
cdr3_length: 14
clone_size: few
d_call: NA

cdr3_aa: CASSLAAISSYEQYF
cdr3_nt: TGTGCCAGCAGCTTAGCGGCCATCAGCTCCTACGAGCAGTACTTC
j_call: TRBJ2-7
v_call: TRBV11-2
cdr3_length: 15
clone_size: NA
d_call: NA

cdr3_aa: CASSLWTSGGTNTGELFF
cdr3_nt: TGTGCCAGCTCACTTTGGACTAGCGGGGGAACGAACACCGGGGAGCTGTTTTTT
j_call: TRBJ2-2
v_call: TRBV18
cdr3_length: 18
clone_size: NA
d_call: TRBD2

cdr3_aa: CASSAQQGFTEAFF
cdr3_nt: TGTGCCAGCAGCGCCCAACAGGGGTTCACTGAAGCTTTCTTT
j_call: TRBJ1-1
v_call: TRBV9
cdr3_length: 14
clone_size: NA
d_call: TRBD1

cdr3_aa: CASSFGRSSYNEQFF
cdr3_nt: TGTGCCAGCAGCTTCGGCCGAAGCTCCTACAATGAGCAGTTCTTC
j_call: TRBJ2-1
v_call: TRBV13
cdr3_length: 15
clone_size: NA
d_call: NA

cdr3_aa: CASSDAYYEQYF
cdr3_nt: TGTGCCAGCAGCGATGCCTACTACGAGCAGTACTTC
j_call: TRBJ2-7
v_call: TRBV28
cdr3_length: 12
clone_size: NA
d_call: NA

cdr3_aa: CASSLDPPGELFF
cdr3_nt: TGTGCCAGCAGCCTGGACCCTCCCGGGGAGCTGTTTTTT
j_call: TRBJ2-2
v_call: TRBV5-4
cdr3_length: 13
clone_size: NA
d_call: NA

cdr3_aa: CATSGLTGTYEQYF
cdr3_nt: TGTGCCACCAGCGGTTTGACAGGAACCTACGAGCAGTACTTC
j_call: TRBJ2-7
v_call: TRBV15
cdr3_length: 14
clone_size: NA
d_call: NA

cdr3_aa: CASSPGTAYEQYF
cdr3_nt: TGTGCCAGCAGCCCCGGGACAGCCTACGAGCAGTACTTC
j_call: TRBJ2-7
v_call: TRBV6-5
cdr3_length: 13
clone_size: few
d_call: TRBD1

cdr3_aa: CASSLSPGPGYEQYF
cdr3_nt: TGCGCCAGCAGCTTGTCACCGGGACCGGGATACGAGCAGTACTTC
j_call: TRBJ2-7
v_call: TRBV5-1
cdr3_length: 15
clone_size: NA
d_call: NA

cdr3_aa: CASSLAAKGAFYNSPLHF
cdr3_nt: TGTGCCAGCAGCTTAGCGGCGAAGGGGGCCTTCTATAATTCACCCCTCCACTTT
j_call: TRBJ1-6
v_call: TRBV7-6
cdr3_length: 18
clone_size: NA
d_call: TRBD1

cdr3_aa: CASSLGGSSSYEQYF
cdr3_nt: TGTGCCAGCAGTTTGGGGGGAAGTTCCTCCTACGAGCAGTACTTC
j_call: TRBJ2-7
v_call: TRBV27
cdr3_length: 15
clone_size: NA
d_call: NA

cdr3_aa: CASSDHTGGNEQFF
cdr3_nt: TGCGCCAGCAGTGATCACACAGGGGGCAATGAGCAGTTCTTC
j_call: TRBJ2-1
v_call: TRBV10-1
cdr3_length: 14
clone_size: NA
d_call: TRBD1

cdr3_aa: CASSIRMGLAGVLGGWDEQFF
cdr3_nt: TGTGCCAGTAGTATTCGAATGGGACTAGCGGGAGTATTGGGGGGATGGGATGAGCAGTTCTTC
j_call: TRBJ2-1
v_call: TRBV19
cdr3_length: 21
clone_size: NA
d_call: TRBD2

cdr3_aa: CAWRDRGTGGPEQYF
cdr3_nt: TGTGCCTGGAGAGACCGAGGGACAGGGGGCCCCGAGCAGTACTTC
j_call: TRBJ2-7
v_call: TRBV30
cdr3_length: 15
clone_size: NA
d_call: TRBD1